This TCR beta chain was captured in a study of T-cell memory formation after mild COVID-19. Turning to this clonotype: What it binds is not known.

The CDR3 has 15 residues. Per the germline V gene, CDR1 is SGDLS and CDR2 is YYNGEE. Between the trimmed V and J ends, which lost 2 bases and 3 bases, there was a span of 14 bases. Using its own MiXCR run on the 5' RACE reads, TCRdb lists one record per CDR3 protein. The data show 250,000 or so distinct CDR3 sequences, 8% to 9.5% seen once. The study's findings and limits: Clones shrinking from day 15 to 85 showed even CD4/CD8 mixes; later expanders tilted CD4+. For second-wave clones that peaked at day 37, SARS-CoV-2 specificity went unverified. Contracting CD4+ clones lay largely in CM and EM, with CD8+ ones residing in EMRA.

The V gene is TRBV9, the J gene TRBJ2-5; maybe TRBD2 (6 bases). The clonotype was recovered from a man in his late teens or twenties who had mild COVID-19 (a few samples of this study predate the infection). Cell type and time point are not known. Sequences were obtained from PBMCs or a T cell subset sorted from them (not recorded which). The CDR3 nucleotides are TGTGCCAGCAGCGTGTCCGGGAGTAGGGAAGAGACCCAGTACTTC. It translates to CASSVSGSREETQYF.